The clone carrying this T cell receptor beta chain has a count of ten or more. Germline V lookup: CDR1 MGHDK, CDR2 SYGVNS. This CDR3 comprises 13 residues. Deletions cut 1 base from V and 4 bases from J, with 7 bases between. TCRdb independently ran MiXCR on the 5' RACE reads; one entry per CDR3 protein. The table records about 81,000 distinct CDR3 sequences, more than 13% of them present only once. This sample is drawn from a study of early T cells in non-severe SARS-CoV-2 infection. The receptor's source is an adult who was a healthcare worker with PCR-confirmed SARS-CoV-2 infection or an uninfected control (not recorded which). The sequenced sample was whole blood. V usage is TRBV25-1 and J usage is TRBJ1-1, with D possibly matching TRBD1 (5 bases). The CDR3 DNA sequence: TGTGCCAGCAGTGAATGGGGGGGCACTGAAGCTTTCTTT. Translation: CASSEWGGTEAFF.